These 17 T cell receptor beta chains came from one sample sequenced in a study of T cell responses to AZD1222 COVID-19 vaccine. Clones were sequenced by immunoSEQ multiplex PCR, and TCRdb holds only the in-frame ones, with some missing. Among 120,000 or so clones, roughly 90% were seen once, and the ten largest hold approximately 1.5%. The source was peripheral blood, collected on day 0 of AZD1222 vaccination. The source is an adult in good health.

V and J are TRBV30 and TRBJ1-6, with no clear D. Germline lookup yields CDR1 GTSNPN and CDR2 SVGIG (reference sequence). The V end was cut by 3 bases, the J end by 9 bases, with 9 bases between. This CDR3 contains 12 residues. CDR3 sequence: CAWSPSLSPLHF. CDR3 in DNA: TGTGCCTGGAGCCCCTCCCTTTCACCCCTCCACTTT.

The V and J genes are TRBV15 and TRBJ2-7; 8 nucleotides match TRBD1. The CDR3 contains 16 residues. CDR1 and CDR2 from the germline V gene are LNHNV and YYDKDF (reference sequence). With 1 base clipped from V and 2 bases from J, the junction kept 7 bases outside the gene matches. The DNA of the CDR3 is TGTGCCACCAGCAGAGGGACAGGGTTTGAAGCCTACGAGCAGTACTTC. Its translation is CATSRGTGFEAYEQYF.

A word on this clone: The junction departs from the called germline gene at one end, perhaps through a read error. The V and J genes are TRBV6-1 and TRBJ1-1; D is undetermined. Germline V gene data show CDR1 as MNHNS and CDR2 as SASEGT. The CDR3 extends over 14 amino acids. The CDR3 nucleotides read TGTGCCAGCGGTGAAGGGAAGAGGAACACTGAAGCTTTCTTT. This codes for CASGEGKRNTEAFF.

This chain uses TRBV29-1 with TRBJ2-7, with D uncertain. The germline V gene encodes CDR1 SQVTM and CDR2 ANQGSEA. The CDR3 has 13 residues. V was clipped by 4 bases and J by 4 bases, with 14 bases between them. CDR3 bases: TGCAGCGTTGCGAAGGGAACCACATACGAGCAGTACTTC. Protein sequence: CSVAKGTTYEQYF.

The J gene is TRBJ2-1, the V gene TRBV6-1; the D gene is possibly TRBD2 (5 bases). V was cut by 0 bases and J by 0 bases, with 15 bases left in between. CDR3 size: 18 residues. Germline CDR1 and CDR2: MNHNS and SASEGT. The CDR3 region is CASSEARVGVLSYNEQFF. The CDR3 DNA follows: TGTGCCAGCAGTGAAGCTCGCGTCGGGGTTCTCTCCTACAATGAGCAGTTCTTC.

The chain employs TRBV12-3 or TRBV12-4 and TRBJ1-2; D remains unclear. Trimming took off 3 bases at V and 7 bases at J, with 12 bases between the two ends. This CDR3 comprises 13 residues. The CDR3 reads CASSLTWVGGYTF. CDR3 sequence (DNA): TGTGCCAGCAGTTTGACCTGGGTAGGTGGCTACACCTTC.

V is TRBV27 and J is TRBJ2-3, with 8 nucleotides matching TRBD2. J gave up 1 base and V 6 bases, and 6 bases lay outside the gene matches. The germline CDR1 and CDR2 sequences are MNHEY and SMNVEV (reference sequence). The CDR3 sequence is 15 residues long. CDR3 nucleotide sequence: TGTGCCAGCAGCCCTGCGACTAGCGGCACAGATACGCAGTATTTT. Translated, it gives CASSPATSGTDTQYF.

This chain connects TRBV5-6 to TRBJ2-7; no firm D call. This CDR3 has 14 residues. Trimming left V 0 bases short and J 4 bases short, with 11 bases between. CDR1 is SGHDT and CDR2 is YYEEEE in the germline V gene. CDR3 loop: CASSLGLLRYEQYF. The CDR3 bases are TGTGCCAGCAGCTTGGGACTTCTACGTTACGAGCAGTACTTC.

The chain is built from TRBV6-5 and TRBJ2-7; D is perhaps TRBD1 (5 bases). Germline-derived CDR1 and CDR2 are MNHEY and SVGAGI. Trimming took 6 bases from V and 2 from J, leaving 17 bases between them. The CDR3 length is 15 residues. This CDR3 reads CASRRLGQVAYEQYF. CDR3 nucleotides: TGTGCCAGCAGGCGGCTGGGGCAGGTAGCCTACGAGCAGTACTTC.

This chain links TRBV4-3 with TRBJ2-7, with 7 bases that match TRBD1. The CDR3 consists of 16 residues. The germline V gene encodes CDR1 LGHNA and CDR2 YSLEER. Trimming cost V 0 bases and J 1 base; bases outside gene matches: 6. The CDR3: CASSQDRTGESYEQYF. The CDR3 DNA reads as TGCGCCAGCAGCCAAGATCGTACAGGGGAATCCTACGAGCAGTACTTC.

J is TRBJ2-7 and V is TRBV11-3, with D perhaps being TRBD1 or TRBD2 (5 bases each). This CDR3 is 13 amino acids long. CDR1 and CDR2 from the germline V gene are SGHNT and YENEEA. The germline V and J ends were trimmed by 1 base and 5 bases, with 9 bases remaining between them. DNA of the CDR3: TGTGCCAGCAGCTTAGCATGGGGACACGAGCAGTACTTC. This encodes CASSLAWGHEQYF.

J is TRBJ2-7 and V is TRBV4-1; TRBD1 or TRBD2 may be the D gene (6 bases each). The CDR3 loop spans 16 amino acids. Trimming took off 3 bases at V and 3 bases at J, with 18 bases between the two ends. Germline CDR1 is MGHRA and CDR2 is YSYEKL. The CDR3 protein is CASSHATSGAFYEQYF. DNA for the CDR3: TGCGCCAGCAGCCACGCCACATCGGGGGCTTTCTACGAGCAGTACTTC.

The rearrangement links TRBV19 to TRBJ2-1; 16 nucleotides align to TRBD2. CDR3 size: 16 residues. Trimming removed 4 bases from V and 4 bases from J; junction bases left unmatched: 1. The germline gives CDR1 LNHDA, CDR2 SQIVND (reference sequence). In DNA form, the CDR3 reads TGTGCCAGTAGTACGGGACTAGCGGGGGGGTACAATGAGCAGTTCTTC. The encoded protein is CASSTGLAGGYNEQFF.

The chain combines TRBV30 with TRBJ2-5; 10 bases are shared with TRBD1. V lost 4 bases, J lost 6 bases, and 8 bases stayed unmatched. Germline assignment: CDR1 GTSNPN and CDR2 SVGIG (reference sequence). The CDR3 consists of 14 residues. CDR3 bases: TGTGCCTGGATGGGGACAGGGGAGTGGAAGACCCAGTACTTC. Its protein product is CAWMGTGEWKTQYF.

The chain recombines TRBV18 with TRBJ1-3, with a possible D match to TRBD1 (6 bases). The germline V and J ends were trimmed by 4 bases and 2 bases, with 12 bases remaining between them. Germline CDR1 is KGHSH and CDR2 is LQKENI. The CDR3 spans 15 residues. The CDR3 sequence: CASSLQGYAGNTIYF. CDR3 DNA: TGTGCCAGCTCACTACAGGGTTACGCTGGAAACACCATATATTTT.

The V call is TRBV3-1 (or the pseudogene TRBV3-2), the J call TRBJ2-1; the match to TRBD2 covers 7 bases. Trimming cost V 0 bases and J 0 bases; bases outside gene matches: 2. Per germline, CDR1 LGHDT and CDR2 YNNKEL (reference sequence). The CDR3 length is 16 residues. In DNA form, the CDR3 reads TGTGCCAGCAGCCAAGACCCTAGCGGCTCCTACAATGAGCAGTTCTTC. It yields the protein CASSQDPSGSYNEQFF.

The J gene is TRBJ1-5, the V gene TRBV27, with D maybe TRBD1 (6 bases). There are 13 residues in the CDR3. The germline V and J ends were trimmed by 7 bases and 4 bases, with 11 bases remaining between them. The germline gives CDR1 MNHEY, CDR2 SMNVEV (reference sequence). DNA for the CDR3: TGTGCCAGCATGCAGGGGTTAAATCAGCCCCAGCATTTT. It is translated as CASMQGLNQPQHF.